This record covers a single TCR beta chain. The same CDR3 is also encoded by other DNA sequences in this sample. V lost 1 base, J lost 6 bases, and 10 bases lay in between. Germline-derived CDR1 and CDR2 are SGHRS and YFSETQ. This CDR3 has 13 residues. Assay: immunoSEQ multiplex PCR; the TCRdb copy retains only in-frame clones and omits some. This sample has roughly 98,000 clones; around 88% occur once, and the top ten carry roughly 4.3%. This record comes from a study of cytomegalovirus exposure and HLA in healthy donors. The sample was PBMCs. The chain carries TRBV5-1 and TRBJ1-1; maybe TRBD1 (6 bases). The TCR sequence derives from a woman in her 30s in good health and CMV-seronegative. The CDR3 region is CASSLLGAAEAFF. The CDR3 coding sequence is TGCGCCAGCAGCTTGCTGGGGGCCGCTGAAGCTTTCTTT.